This is a list of T cell receptor beta chains from one sample in a study of OX40 agonist ivuxolimab in advanced cancers. Clones were read by immunoSEQ multiplex PCR, and TCRdb kept only the in-frame ones, dropping some. Among about 58,000 clones listed, approximately 89% were seen once. The sample here was CD4+ or CD8+ T cells sorted from blood, taken in a trial of the OX40 agonist ivuxolimab. The source of these receptors is an adult with an advanced solid tumor such as melanoma, head and neck, liver or kidney cancer. Both conserved end residues are part of each CDR3. A D gene is named only where the DNA matches it firmly.

j_call	v_call	d_call	cdr3_aa	cdr3_nt
TRBJ2-7	TRBV7-2	TRBD2	CASSLGSSGMEQYF	TGTGCCAGCAGCTTAGGGTCTAGCGGGATGGAGCAGTACTTC
TRBJ2-7	TRBV10-2	.	CASRRSGPYEQYF	TGCGCCAGCAGAAGGAGCGGGCCCTACGAGCAGTACTTC
TRBJ2-1	TRBV14	.	CASSHGRRSWRGQYNEQFF	TGTGCCAGCAGCCACGGGAGGAGGTCTTGGCGGGGGCAGTACAATGAGCAGTTCTTC
TRBJ2-1	TRBV7-2	TRBD2	CASSFYPSGKADEQFF	TGTGCCAGCAGCTTTTATCCCAGCGGGAAGGCGGATGAGCAGTTCTTC
TRBJ2-2	TRBV9	TRBD2	CASSLIAGGMNTGELFF	TGTGCCAGCAGCCTTATAGCGGGAGGGATGAACACCGGGGAGCTGTTTTTT
TRBJ2-2	TRBV5-5	.	CASSSLQGTGELFF	TGTGCCAGCAGTAGTCTACAGGGGACTGGGGAGCTGTTTTTT
TRBJ1-2	TRBV14	.	CASSRDIPFYGYTF	TGTGCCAGCTCCCGGGACATTCCCTTCTATGGCTACACCTTC
TRBJ1-1	TRBV12-5	TRBD1	CASRAGGNTEAFF	TGTGCTTCTCGGGCAGGGGGGAACACTGAAGCTTTCTTT
TRBJ1-2	TRBV6-1	.	CASSESSRGQSYGYTF	TGTGCCAGCAGTGAATCTAGTAGAGGACAGTCTTATGGCTACACCTTC
TRBJ1-1	TRBV6-6	.	CASSYGRGRYTEAFF	TGTGCCAGCAGTTATGGGAGGGGGAGGTACACTGAAGCTTTCTTT
TRBJ1-1	TRBV11-2	.	CASSFTKNTEAFF	TGTGCCAGCAGCTTCACAAAAAACACTGAAGCTTTCTTT